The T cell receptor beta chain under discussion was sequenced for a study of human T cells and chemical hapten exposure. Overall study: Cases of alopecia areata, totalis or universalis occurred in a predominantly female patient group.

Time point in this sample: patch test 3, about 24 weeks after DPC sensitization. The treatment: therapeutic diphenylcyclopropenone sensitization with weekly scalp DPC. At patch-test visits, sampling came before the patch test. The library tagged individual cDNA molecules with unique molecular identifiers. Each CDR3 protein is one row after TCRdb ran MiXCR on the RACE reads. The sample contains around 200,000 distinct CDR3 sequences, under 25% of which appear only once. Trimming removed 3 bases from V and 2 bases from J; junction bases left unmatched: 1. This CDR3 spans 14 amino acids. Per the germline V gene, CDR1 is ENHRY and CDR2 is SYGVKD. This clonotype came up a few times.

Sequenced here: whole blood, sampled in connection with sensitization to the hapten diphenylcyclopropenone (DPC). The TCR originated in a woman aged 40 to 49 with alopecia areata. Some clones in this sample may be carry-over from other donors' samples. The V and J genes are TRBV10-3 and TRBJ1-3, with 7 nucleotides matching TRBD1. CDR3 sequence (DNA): TGTGCCATCAGTGACAGGGGGGCTGGAAACACCATATATTTT. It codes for CAISDRGAGNTIYF.